A single sample is the source of the 2 T cell receptor beta chains below, sequenced in a study of blood T cell repertoires in COVID-19 (dated by TCRdb to about 2020). Receptors were amplified or captured by the immunoSEQ multiplex PCR assay. The source is immuneACCESS, and TCRdb retained only in-frame sequences with V and J called. Part of the clones is not carried over; for the studies checked, unresolved V genes explain less than half of this, and the remainder is unexplained. This sample comprises roughly 190,000 clones, 82% of them detected only once. Less than 9.5% of the sample rests with the top ten. The sequenced sample consisted of peripheral blood. These receptors came from a woman in her fifties or sixties with COVID-19, enrolled during active disease.

V usage is TRBV28 and J usage is TRBJ1-2; a weak D match, TRBD1 (5 bases). The CDR3 is 14 residues long. V was cut by 3 bases and J by 3 bases, with 11 bases left in between. Per germline, CDR1 MDHEN and CDR2 SYDVKM. CDR3 loop: CASSFGGEDYGYTF. CDR3 sequence (DNA): TGTGCCAGCAGTTTTGGGGGGGAAGACTATGGCTACACCTTC.

The gene calls are TRBV24-1 and TRBJ1-2; D unresolved. The germline V and J ends were trimmed by 5 bases and 5 bases, with 14 bases remaining between them. Germline CDR1 KGHDR, CDR2 SFDVKD. This CDR3 comprises 14 residues. The CDR3 DNA reads as TGTGCCACCAGTGTTTCGGGCGAGGGATATGGCTACACCTTC. Encoded protein: CATSVSGEGYGYTF.